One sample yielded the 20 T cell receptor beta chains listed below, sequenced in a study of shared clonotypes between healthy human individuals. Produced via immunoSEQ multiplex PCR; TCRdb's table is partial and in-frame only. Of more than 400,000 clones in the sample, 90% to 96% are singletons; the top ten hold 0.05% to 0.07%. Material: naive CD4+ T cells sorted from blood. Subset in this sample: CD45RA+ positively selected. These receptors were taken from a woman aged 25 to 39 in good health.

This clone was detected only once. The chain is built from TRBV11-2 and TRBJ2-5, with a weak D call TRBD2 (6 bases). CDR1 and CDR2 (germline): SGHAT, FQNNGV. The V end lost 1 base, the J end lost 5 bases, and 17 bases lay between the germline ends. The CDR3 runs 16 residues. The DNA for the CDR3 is TGTGCCAGCAGCTTAGTGTCTGGGACCAGCGGGGAGACCCAGTACTTC. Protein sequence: CASSLVSGTSGETQYF.

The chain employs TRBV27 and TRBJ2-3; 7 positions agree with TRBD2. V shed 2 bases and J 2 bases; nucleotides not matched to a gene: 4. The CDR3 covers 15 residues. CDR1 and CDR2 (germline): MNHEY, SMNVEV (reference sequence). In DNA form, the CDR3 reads TGTGCCAGCAGTTTAGTGTGGGACTACACAGATACGCAGTATTTT. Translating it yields CASSLVWDYTDTQYF.

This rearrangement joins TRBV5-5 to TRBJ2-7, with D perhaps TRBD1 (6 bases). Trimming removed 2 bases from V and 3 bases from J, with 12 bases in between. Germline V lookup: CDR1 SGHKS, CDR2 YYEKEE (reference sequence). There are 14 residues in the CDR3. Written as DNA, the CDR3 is TGTGCCAGCAGCTTTGGACAGTCCCTCTACGAGCAGTACTTC. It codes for CASSFGQSLYEQYF.

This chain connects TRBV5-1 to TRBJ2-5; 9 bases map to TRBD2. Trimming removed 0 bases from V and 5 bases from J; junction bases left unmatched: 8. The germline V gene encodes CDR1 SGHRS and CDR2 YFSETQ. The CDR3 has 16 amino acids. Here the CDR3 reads CASSLAKAGGSETQYF. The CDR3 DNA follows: TGCGCCAGCAGCTTGGCCAAGGCGGGAGGGTCTGAGACCCAGTACTTC.

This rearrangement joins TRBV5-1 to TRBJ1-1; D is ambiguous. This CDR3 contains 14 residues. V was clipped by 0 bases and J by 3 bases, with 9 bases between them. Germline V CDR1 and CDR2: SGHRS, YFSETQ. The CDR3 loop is CASSLAGRDTEAFF. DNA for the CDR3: TGCGCCAGCAGCTTGGCCGGGAGAGACACTGAAGCTTTCTTT.

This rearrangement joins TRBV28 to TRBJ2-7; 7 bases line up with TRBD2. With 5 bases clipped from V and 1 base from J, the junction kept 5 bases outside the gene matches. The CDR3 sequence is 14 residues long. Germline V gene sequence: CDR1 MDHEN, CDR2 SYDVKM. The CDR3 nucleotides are TGTGCCAGCAGTACCTGGGGACTATCCTACGAGCAGTACTTC. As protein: CASSTWGLSYEQYF.

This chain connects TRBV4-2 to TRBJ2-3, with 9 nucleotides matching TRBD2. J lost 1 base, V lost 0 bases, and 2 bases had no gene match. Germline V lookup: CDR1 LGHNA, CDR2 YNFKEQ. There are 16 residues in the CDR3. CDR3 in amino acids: CASSQDSGSGTDTQYF. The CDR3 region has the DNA TGTGCCAGCAGCCAAGATAGCGGGAGCGGCACAGATACGCAGTATTTT.

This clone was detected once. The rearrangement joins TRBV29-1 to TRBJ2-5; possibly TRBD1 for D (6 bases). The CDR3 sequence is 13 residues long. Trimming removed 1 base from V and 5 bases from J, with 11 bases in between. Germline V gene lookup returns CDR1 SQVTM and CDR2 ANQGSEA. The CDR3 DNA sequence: TGCAGCGTTGAAGGCAGCCAGGGGGAGACCCAGTACTTC. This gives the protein CSVEGSQGETQYF.

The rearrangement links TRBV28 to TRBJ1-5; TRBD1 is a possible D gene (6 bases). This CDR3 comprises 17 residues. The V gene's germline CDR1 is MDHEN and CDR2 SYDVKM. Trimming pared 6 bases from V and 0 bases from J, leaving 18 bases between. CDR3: CASRLGSGQYSNQPQHF. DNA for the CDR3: TGTGCCAGCAGGCTGGGGTCGGGACAATATAGCAATCAGCCCCAGCATTTT.

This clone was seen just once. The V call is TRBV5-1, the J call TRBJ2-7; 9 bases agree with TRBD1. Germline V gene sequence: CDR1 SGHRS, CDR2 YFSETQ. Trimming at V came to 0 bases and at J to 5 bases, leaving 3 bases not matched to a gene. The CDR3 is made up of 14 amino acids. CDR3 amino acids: CASSLGQGVDEQYF. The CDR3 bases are TGCGCCAGCAGCTTGGGACAGGGGGTAGACGAGCAGTACTTC.

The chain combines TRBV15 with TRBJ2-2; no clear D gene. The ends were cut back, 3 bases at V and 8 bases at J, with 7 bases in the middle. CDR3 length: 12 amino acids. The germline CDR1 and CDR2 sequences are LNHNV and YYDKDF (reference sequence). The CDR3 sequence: CATSRVEGELFF. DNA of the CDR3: TGTGCCACCAGCAGGGTAGAGGGGGAGCTGTTTTTT.

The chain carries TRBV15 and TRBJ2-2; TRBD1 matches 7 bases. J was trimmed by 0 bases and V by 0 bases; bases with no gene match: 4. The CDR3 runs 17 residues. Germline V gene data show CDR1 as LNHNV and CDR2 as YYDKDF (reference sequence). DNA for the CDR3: TGTGCCACCAGCAGAGATATGACAGGGACGAACACCGGGGAGCTGTTTTTT. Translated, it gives CATSRDMTGTNTGELFF.

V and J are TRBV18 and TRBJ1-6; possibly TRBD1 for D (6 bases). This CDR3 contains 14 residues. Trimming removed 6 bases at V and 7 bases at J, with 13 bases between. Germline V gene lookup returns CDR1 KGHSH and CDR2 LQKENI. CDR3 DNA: TGTGCCAGCTCGCAACAGGGTGAAAATTCACCCCTCCACTTT. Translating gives CASSQQGENSPLHF.

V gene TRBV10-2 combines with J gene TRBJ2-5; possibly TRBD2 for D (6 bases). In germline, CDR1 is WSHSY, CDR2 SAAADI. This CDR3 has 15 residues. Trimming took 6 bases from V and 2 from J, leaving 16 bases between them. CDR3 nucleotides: TGCGCCAGCAGCGACTGGGGGACTTCTCAAGAGACCCAGTACTTC. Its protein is CASSDWGTSQETQYF.

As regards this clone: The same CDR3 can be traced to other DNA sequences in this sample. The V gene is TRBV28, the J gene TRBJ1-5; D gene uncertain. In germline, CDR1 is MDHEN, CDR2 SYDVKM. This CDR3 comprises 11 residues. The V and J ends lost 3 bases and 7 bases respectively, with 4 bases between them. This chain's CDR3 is CASSFRQPQHF. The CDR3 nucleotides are TGTGCCAGCAGTTTTCGACAGCCCCAGCATTTT.

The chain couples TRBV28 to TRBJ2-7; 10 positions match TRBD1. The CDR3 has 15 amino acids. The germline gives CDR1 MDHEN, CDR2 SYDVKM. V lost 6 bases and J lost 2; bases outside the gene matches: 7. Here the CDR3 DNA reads TGTGCCAGCAGGCGCCCCGGGACAGGGGCCTACGAGCAGTACTTC. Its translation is CASRRPGTGAYEQYF.

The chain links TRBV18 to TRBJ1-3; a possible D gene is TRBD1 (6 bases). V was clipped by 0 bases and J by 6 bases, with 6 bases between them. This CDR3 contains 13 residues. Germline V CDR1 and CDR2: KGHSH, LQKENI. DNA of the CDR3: TGTGCCAGCTCACCACCGGGACAAAACACCATATATTTT. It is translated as CASSPPGQNTIYF. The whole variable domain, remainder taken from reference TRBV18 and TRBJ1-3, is NAGVMQNPRHLVRRRGQEARLRCSPMKGHSHVYWYRQLPEEGLKFMVYLQKENIIDESGMPKERFSAEFPKEGPSILRIQQVVRGDSAAYFCASSPPGQNTIYFGEGSWLTVV.

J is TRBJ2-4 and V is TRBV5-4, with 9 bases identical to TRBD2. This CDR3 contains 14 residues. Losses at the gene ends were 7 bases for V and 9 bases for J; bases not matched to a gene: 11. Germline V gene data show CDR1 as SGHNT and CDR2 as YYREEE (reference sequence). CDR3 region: CASAQGGGESIQYF. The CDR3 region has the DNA TGTGCCAGCGCTCAGGGCGGGGGGGAGAGCATTCAGTACTTC. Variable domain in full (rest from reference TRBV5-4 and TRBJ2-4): ETGVTQSPTHLIKTRGQQVTLRCSSQSGHNTVSWYQQALGQGPQFIFQYYREEENGRGNFPPRFSGLQFPNYSSELNVNALELDDSALYLCASAQGGGESIQYFGAGTRLSVL.

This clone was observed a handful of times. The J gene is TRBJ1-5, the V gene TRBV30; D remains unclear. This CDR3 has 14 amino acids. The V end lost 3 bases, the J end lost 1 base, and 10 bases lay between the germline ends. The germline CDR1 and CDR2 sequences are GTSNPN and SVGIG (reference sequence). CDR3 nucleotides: TGTGCCTGGAGCGCTCTAGAGAGCAATCAGCCCCAGCATTTT. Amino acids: CAWSALESNQPQHF.

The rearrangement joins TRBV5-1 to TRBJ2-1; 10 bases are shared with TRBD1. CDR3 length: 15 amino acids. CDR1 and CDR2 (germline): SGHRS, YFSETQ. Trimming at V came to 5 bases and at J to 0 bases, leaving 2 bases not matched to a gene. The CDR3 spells CASRTGGDSYNEQFF. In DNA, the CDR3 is TGCGCCAGCAGGACAGGGGGCGACTCCTACAATGAGCAGTTCTTC.